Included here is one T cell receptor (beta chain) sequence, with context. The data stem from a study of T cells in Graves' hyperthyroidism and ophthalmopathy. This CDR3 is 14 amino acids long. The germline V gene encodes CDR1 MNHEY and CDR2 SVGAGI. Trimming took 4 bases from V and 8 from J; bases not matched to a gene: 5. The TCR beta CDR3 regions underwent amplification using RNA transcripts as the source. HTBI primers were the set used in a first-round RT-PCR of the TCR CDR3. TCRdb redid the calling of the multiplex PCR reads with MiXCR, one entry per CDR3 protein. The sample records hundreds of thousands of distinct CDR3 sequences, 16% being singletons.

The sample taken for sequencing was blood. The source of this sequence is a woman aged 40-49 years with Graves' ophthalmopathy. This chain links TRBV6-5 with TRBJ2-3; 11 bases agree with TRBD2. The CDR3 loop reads CASSLVSGRGTQYF. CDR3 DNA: TGTGCCAGCAGTTTGGTTAGCGGGAGGGGTACGCAGTATTTT.